The 8 T cell receptor beta chains in this list originate from one sample, sequenced in a study of long-term antiretroviral therapy in people with HIV. Survey-level resolution applied to immunoSEQ assay v3.0. Generated by immunoSEQ multiplex PCR, the TCRdb table keeps only in-frame clones and is missing some. The sample records about 20,000 clones, less than 80% being singletons. Sequencing was performed on unsorted PBMCs, taken 0.3 years after starting antiretroviral therapy. Source of these receptors: a woman aged 50 to 60 with HIV.

The rearrangement uses TRBV18 and TRBJ2-7; TRBD1 matches at 8 bases. V lost 3 bases, J lost 6 bases, and 10 bases stayed unmatched. Per the germline V gene, CDR1 is KGHSH and CDR2 is LQKENI. The length of the CDR3 is 15 residues. CDR3 sequence reads: CASSPRTDRGGEQYF. The CDR3 coding sequence is TGTGCCAGCTCACCTCGAACTGACAGGGGAGGCGAGCAGTACTTC.

This rearrangement joins TRBV7-9 to TRBJ2-5; no reliable D call. This CDR3 is built from 14 residues. The V gene lost 3 bases and the J gene lost 1 base, with 9 bases spanning the gap. Germline lookup yields CDR1 SEHNR and CDR2 FQNEAQ (reference sequence). The DNA of the CDR3 is TGTGCCAGCAGCTTCCCGATCGGCCAAGAGACCCAGTACTTC. This sequence encodes CASSFPIGQETQYF.

A remark on this clone: Mismatch with germline at one junction end may stem from a read error. This chain joins TRBV28 and TRBJ2-5; no definite D call. Per the germline V gene, CDR1 is MDHEN and CDR2 is SYDVKM. This CDR3 is built from 12 residues. CDR3 coding DNA: TGTGCCAGCAGTTTAGGGCCCCCCGAGGTGCACTTC. Its protein product is CASSLGPPEVHF.

The CDR3 loop reads CASSSTGTEQYF. The CDR3, as DNA: TGTGCCAGCAGCTCGACAGGGACCGAGCAGTACTTC. The chain has TRBV5-6 and TRBJ2-7, with 7 bases lining up with TRBD1. The germline V gene has CDR1 SGHDT and CDR2 YYEEEE. The CDR3 has 12 amino acids. The ends lost 3 bases at V and 6 bases at J; junction bases unmatched: 3.

This clone showed up just once. In DNA form, the CDR3 reads TGTGCCAGCAGCGTAACCTTCGGACAGATTGAGCAGTTCTTC. This sequence encodes CASSVTFGQIEQFF. The chain combines TRBV9 with TRBJ2-1, with D possibly matching TRBD1 (6 bases). CDR1 and CDR2 (germline): SGDLS, YYNGEE. V dropped 1 base and J dropped 9 bases, with 14 bases sitting between them. The CDR3 loop spans 14 amino acids.

The V and J genes are TRBV4-2 and TRBJ1-5; D might be TRBD1 (5 bases). The V gene's germline CDR1 is LGHNA and CDR2 YNFKEQ. This CDR3 is built from 17 residues. Trimming took off 4 bases at V and 2 bases at J, with 18 bases between the two ends. The chain's CDR3 is CASSPGGLGLGNQPQHF. CDR3 in DNA: TGTGCCAGCAGCCCGGGCGGGTTGGGGCTTGGCAATCAGCCCCAGCATTTT.

In its sample, this clone was seen a few times. The J gene is TRBJ1-6, the V gene TRBV11-2; weak D call: TRBD1 (6 bases). Trimming shortened V by 5 bases and J by 9 bases, and 14 bases separated the two germline ends. The germline V gene has CDR1 SGHAT and CDR2 FQNNGV. This CDR3 contains 14 residues. This CDR3 is CASSQGWPGSPLHF. DNA of the CDR3: TGTGCCAGCAGCCAGGGGTGGCCGGGTTCACCCCTCCACTTT. Combining the CDR3 with reference TRBV11-2 and TRBJ1-6 gives the whole variable domain EAGVAQSPRYKIIEKRQSVAFWCNPISGHATLYWYQQILGQGPKLLIQFQNNGVVDDSQLPKDRFSAERLKGVDSTLKIQPAKLEDSAVYLCASSQGWPGSPLHFGNGTRLTVT.

The chain uses TRBV5-1 and TRBJ2-7; TRBD2 might be the D (5 bases). V lost 3 bases and J 3 bases, leaving 7 bases between the germline ends. Germline lookup yields CDR1 SGHRS and CDR2 YFSETQ. The CDR3 consists of 12 residues. The CDR3 region is CASSSDFYEQYF. CDR3 DNA sequence: TGCGCCAGCAGCTCGGACTTCTACGAGCAGTACTTC.